The entry below gives a single TCR beta chain sequence along with its context. This record comes from a study of blood T cell repertoires in COVID-19. Original methodology: Estimates of nucleated cell counts were drawn from the amplification of reference gene primers. Method: immunoSEQ multiplex PCR; TCRdb's copy keeps in-frame clones and lacks some. That table is the source of V, J and clone size, and D and trimming were worked out from the DNA. The table has roughly 49,000 clones, less than 90% seen once. V dropped 3 bases and J dropped 2; count of bases not matched to a gene: 2. Germline V gene sequence: CDR1 SGHTA, CDR2 FQGNSA. CDR3 length: 15 amino acids.

Source material: peripheral blood. This chain uses TRBV7-2 with TRBJ1-2, with 11 bases matching TRBD1. This clonotype was obtained from a human donor in a cohort sampled during active COVID-19. As DNA, the CDR3 is TGTGCCAGCAGCTTGGACAGGGGGCAAAACTATGGCTACACCTTC. Translation gives CASSLDRGQNYGYTF.